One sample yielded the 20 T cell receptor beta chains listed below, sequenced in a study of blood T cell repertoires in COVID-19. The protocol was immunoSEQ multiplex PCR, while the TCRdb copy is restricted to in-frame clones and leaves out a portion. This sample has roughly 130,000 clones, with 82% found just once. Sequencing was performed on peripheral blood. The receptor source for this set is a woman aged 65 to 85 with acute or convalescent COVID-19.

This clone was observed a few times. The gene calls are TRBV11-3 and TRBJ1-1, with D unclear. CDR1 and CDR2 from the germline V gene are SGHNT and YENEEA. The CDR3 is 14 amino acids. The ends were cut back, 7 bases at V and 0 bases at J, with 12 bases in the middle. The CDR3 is CASTSPIVNTEAFF. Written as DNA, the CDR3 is TGTGCCAGCACCTCTCCAATAGTGAACACTGAAGCTTTCTTT.

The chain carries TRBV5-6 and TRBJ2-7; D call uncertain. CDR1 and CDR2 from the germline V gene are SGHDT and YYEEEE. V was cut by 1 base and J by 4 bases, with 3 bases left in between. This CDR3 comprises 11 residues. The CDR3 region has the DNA TGTGCCAGCAGCTTGCGGTACGAGCAGTACTTC. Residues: CASSLRYEQYF.

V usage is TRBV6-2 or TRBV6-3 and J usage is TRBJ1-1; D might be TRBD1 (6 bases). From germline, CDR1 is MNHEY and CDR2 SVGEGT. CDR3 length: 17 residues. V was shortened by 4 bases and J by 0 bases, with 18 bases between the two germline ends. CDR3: CASSWVPGQIMNTEAFF. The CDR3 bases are TGTGCCAGCAGTTGGGTCCCGGGACAAATTATGAACACTGAAGCTTTCTTT.

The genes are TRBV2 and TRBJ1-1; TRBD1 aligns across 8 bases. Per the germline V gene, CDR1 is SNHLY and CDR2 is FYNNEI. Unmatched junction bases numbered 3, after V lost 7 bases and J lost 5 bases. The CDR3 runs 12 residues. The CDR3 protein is CASKQGGTEAFF. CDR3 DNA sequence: TGTGCCAGCAAACAGGGGGGTACTGAAGCTTTCTTT. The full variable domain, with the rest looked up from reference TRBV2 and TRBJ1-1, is EPEVTQTPSHQVTQMGQEVILRCVPISNHLYFYWYRQILGQKVEFLVSFYNNEISEKSEIFDDQFSVERPDGSNFTLKIRSTKLEDSAMYFCASKQGGTEAFFGQGTRLTVV.

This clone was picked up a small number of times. The CDR3 here is CASSRLGTNGYTF. In DNA form, the CDR3 reads TGTGCCAGCAGCCGACTGGGGACTAATGGCTACACCTTC. The V gene is TRBV5-4, the J gene TRBJ1-2, with D possibly being TRBD1 (5 bases). In germline, CDR1 is SGHNT, CDR2 YYREEE (reference sequence). V dropped 4 bases and J dropped 6 bases, with 13 bases sitting between them. This CDR3 comprises 13 residues.

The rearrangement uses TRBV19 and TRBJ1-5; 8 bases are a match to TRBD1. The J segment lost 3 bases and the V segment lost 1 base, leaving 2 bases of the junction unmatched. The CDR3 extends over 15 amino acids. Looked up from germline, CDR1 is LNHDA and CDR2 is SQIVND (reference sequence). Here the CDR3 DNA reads TGTGCCAGTAGTATAGGGACAGGGTCCAATCAGCCCCAGCATTTT. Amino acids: CASSIGTGSNQPQHF.

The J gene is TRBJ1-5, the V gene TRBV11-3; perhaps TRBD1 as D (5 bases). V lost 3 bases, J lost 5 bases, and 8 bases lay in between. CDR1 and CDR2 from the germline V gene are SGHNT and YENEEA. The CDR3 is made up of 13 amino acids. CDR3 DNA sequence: TGTGCCAGCAGCTTTGACAGTGATCAGCCCCAGCATTTT. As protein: CASSFDSDQPQHF. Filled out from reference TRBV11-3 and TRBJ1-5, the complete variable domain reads EAGVVQSPRYKIIEKKQPVAFWCNPISGHNTLYWYLQNLGQGPELLIRYENEEAVDDSQLPKDRFSAERLKGVDSTLKIQPAELGDSAVYLCASSFDSDQPQHFGDGTRLSIL.

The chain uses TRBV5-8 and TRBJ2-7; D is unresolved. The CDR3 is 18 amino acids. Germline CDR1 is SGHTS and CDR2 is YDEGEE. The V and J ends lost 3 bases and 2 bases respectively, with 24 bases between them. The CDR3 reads CASSSSKPNWLVPYEQYV. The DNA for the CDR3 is TGTGCCAGCAGCTCGTCAAAACCGAATTGGCTTGTTCCCTACGAGCAGTACGTC.

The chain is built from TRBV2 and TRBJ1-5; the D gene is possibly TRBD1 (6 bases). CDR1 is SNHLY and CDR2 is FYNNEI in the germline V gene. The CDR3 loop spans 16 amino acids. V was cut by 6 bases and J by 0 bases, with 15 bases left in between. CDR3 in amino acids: CASRGETGYSNQPQHF. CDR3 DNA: TGTGCCAGCAGGGGTGAGACAGGATATAGCAATCAGCCCCAGCATTTT.

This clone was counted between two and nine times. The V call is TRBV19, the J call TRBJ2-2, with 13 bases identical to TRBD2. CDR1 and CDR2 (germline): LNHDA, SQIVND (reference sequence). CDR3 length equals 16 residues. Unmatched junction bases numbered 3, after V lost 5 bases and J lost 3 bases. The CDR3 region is CASSETSGGYTGELFF. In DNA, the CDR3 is TGTGCCAGTAGTGAGACTAGCGGGGGGTACACCGGGGAGCTGTTTTTT.

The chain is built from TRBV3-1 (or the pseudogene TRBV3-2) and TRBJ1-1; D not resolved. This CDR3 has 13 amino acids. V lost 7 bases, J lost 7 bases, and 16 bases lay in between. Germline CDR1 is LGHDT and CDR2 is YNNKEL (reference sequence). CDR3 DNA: TGTGCCAGCACCTCCTATTGGCCAGGTGAAGCTTTCTTT. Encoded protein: CASTSYWPGEAFF.

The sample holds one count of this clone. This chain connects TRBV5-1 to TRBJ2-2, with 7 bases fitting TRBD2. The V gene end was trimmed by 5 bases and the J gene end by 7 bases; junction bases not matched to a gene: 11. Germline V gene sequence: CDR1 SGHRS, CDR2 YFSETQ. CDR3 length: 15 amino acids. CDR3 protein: CASRPGLPGGGELFF. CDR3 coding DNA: TGCGCCAGCAGGCCGGGACTACCAGGAGGCGGGGAGCTGTTTTTT.

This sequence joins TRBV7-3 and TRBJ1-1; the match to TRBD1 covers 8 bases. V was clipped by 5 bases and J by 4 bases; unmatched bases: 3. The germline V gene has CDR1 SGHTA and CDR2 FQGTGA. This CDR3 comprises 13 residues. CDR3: CASSETGGTEAFF. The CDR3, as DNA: TGTGCCAGCAGCGAAACAGGGGGCACTGAAGCTTTCTTT.

The CDR3 bases are TGTGCCAGCAGCAAAGGACAGGGAATCGGCACAGATACGCAGTATTTT. Its translation is CASSKGQGIGTDTQYF. This sequence joins TRBV5-5 and TRBJ2-3; 8 nucleotides match TRBD1. CDR1 is SGHKS and CDR2 is YYEKEE in the germline V gene (reference sequence). Losses at the gene ends were 4 bases for V and 1 base for J; bases not matched to a gene: 8. CDR3 length: 16 residues. Full variable domain (remainder filled in from reference TRBV5-5 and TRBJ2-3): DAGVTQSPTHLIKTRGQQVTLRCSPISGHKSVSWYQQVLGQGPQFIFQYYEKEERGRGNFPDRFSARQFPNYSSELNVNALLLGDSALYLCASSKGQGIGTDTQYFGPGTRLTVL.

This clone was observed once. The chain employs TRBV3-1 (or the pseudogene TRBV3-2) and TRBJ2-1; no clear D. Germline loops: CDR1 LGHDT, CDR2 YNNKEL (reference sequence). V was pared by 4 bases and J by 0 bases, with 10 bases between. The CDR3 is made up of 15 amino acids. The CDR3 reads CASSLTRNSYNEQFF. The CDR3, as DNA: TGTGCCAGCAGCCTAACAAGAAACTCCTACAATGAGCAGTTCTTC.

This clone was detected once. CDR3 DNA: TGTGCCAGCAGCTTAGGGCCAGGGGGAGATTCACCCCTCCACTTT. This translates into CASSLGPGGDSPLHF. The chain joins TRBV7-6 to TRBJ1-6; 7 nucleotides line up with TRBD1. Germline V gives CDR1 SGHVS, CDR2 FNYEAQ. The V segment lost 1 base and the J segment 8 bases; nucleotides outside the gene matches: 5. The CDR3 is made up of 15 amino acids.

The CDR3 reads CASGPGGAGTEAFF. CDR3 in DNA: TGTGCTAGTGGCCCAGGGGGCGCGGGCACTGAAGCTTTCTTT. V usage is TRBV12-5 and J usage is TRBJ1-1, with TRBD1 identical over 8 bases. V gave up 6 bases and J gave up 4 bases; unmatched junction bases: 7. CDR3 size: 14 residues. Per germline, CDR1 LGHNT and CDR2 FRNRAP. Looking up the rest from reference TRBV12-5 and TRBJ1-1 gives the full variable domain: DARVTQTPRHKVTEMGQEVTMRCQPILGHNTVFWYRQTMMQGLELLAYFRNRAPLDDSGMPKDRFSAEMPDATLATLKIQPSEPRDSAVYFCASGPGGAGTEAFFGQGTRLTVV.

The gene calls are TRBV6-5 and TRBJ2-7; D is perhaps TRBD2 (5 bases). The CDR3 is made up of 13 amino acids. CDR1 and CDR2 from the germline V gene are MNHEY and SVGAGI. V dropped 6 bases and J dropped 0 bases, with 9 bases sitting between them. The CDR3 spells CASRERSSYEQYF. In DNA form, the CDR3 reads TGTGCCAGCAGAGAGCGGAGCTCCTACGAGCAGTACTTC.

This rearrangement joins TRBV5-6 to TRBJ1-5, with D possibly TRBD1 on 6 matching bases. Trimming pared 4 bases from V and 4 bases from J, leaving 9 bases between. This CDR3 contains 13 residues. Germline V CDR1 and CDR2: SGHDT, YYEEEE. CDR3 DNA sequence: TGTGCCAGCAGCATGGACAGAAATCAGCCCCAGCATTTT. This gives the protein CASSMDRNQPQHF.

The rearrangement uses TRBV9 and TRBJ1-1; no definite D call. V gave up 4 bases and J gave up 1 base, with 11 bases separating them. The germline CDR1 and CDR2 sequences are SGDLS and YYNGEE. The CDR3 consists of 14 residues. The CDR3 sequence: CASSLETGNTEAFF. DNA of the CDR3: TGTGCCAGCAGCCTCGAGACGGGGAACACTGAAGCTTTCTTT.